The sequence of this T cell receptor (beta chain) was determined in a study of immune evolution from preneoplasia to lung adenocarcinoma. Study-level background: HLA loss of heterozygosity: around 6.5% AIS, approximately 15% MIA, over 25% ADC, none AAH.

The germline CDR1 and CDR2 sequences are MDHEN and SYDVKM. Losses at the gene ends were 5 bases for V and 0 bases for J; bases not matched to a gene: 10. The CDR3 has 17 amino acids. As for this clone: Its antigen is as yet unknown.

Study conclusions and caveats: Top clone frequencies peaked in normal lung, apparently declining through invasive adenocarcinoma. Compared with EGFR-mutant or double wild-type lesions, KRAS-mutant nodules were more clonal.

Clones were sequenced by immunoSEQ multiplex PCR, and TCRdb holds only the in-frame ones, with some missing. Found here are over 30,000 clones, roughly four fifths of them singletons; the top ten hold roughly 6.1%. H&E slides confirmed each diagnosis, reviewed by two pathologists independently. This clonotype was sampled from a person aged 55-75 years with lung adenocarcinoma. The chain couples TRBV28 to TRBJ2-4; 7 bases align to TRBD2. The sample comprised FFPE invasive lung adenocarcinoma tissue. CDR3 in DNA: TGTGCCAGCAGTGGAGGGGCTAGCGGCCTAGCCAAAAACATTCAGTACTTC. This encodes CASSGGASGLAKNIQYF.